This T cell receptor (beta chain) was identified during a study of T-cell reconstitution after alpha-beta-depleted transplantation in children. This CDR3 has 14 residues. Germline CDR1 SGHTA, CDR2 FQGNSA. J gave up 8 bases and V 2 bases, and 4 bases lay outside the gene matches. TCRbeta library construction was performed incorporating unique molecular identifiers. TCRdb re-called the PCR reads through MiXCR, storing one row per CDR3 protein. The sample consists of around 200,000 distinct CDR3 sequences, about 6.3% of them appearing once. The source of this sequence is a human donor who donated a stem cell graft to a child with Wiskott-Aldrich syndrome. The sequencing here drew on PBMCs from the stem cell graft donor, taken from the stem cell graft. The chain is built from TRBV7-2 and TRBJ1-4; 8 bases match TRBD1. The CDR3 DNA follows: TGTGCCAGCAGCTTAAACAGGGGGTTAGAAAAACTGTTTTTT. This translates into CASSLNRGLEKLFF.